These 19 T cell receptor beta chains were all obtained from the same sample, sequenced in a study of CD8+ T cells in alopecia areata. In each case, RNA was isolated and then reverse transcribed into cDNA as the sequencing template. Here immunoSEQ multiplex PCR was the method, and the copy in TCRdb shows in-frame clones only, minus some. The sample comprises 200,000 to 250,000 clones, about 50% of which are singletons, and 1.6% rests with the top ten. Treatment described: oral pan-JAK inhibitor, 5-10 mg twice daily. This material consisted of CD4+ T cells sorted from blood, taken at week 4, from a patient treated with tofacitinib. All receptors come from a human donor with alopecia areata.

The chain recombines TRBV5-1 with TRBJ1-4; 7 nucleotides line up with TRBD1. This CDR3 is 14 amino acids long. The germline V gene encodes CDR1 SGHRS and CDR2 YFSETQ. The J segment lost 5 bases and the V segment lost 4 bases, leaving 5 bases of the junction unmatched. CDR3: CASSVRTGNEKLFF. The CDR3 coding sequence is TGCGCCAGCAGCGTTCGGACAGGAAATGAAAAACTGTTTTTT. The variable domain in full, with the rest retrieved from reference TRBV5-1 and TRBJ1-4, is KAGVTQTPRYLIKTRGQQVTLSCSPISGHRSVSWYQQTPGQGLQFLFEYFSETQRNKGNFPGRFSGRQFSNSRSEMNVSTLELGDSALYLCASSVRTGNEKLFFGSGTQLSVL.

This chain uses TRBV29-1 with TRBJ2-1; tentatively, D is TRBD1 (6 bases). CDR1 and CDR2 (germline): SQVTM, ANQGSEA. This CDR3 is 13 amino acids long. V was cut by 2 bases and J by 4 bases, with 9 bases left in between. The CDR3 is CSVEPTGYNEQFF. The CDR3 DNA sequence: TGCAGCGTTGAACCCACAGGGTACAATGAGCAGTTCTTC.

This chain links TRBV29-1 with TRBJ1-1, with D tentatively TRBD1 (6 bases). Germline-derived CDR1 and CDR2 are SQVTM and ANQGSEA. This CDR3 has 11 residues. Trimming pared 6 bases from V and 8 bases from J, leaving 13 bases between. CDR3: CSVTGMAEAFF. CDR3 nucleotide sequence: TGCAGCGTAACAGGGATGGCGGAAGCTTTCTTT.

This clone was observed at least ten times. The rearrangement uses TRBV15 and TRBJ2-5, with no clear D. V lost 0 bases and J lost 6, with 5 bases in between. The CDR3 loop spans 12 amino acids. Germline CDR1 and CDR2: LNHNV and YYDKDF (reference sequence). The CDR3, as DNA: TGTGCCACCAGCAGAGATACGAAGACCCAGTACTTC. Residues: CATSRDTKTQYF.

This clone has more than one count but fewer than ten. This rearrangement joins TRBV29-1 to TRBJ2-7; tentative D call: TRBD1 (5 bases). The CDR3 covers 11 residues. The V gene's germline CDR1 is SQVTM and CDR2 ANQGSEA. The V end was cut by 2 bases, the J end by 5 bases, with 7 bases between. CDR3 sequence: CSVERQNEQYF. For the CDR3, the DNA is TGCAGCGTTGAACGACAGAACGAGCAGTACTTC.

The chain combines TRBV10-3 with TRBJ2-2; D might be TRBD1 or TRBD2, each matching 5 bases. Trimming shortened V by 10 bases and J by 3 bases, and 21 bases separated the two germline ends. The germline V gene has CDR1 ENHRY and CDR2 SYGVKD. The CDR3 loop spans 16 amino acids. The chain's CDR3 is CATRFGGGTDTGELFF. The CDR3 nucleotides are TGTGCCACCAGATTCGGTGGGGGAACGGACACCGGGGAGCTGTTTTTT.

This chain joins TRBV11-2 and TRBJ2-6; unclear D gene. The V and J ends lost 5 bases and 0 bases respectively, with 5 bases between them. The germline V gene encodes CDR1 SGHAT and CDR2 FQNNGV. The CDR3 runs to 14 residues. The CDR3 DNA is TGTGCCAGCAGCAAGAACTCTGGGGCCAACGTCCTGACTTTC. Its translation is CASSKNSGANVLTF.

The chain joins TRBV30 to TRBJ1-5; TRBD1 matches 8 bases. CDR3 length: 16 amino acids. J lost 3 bases, V lost 2 bases, and 9 bases had no gene match. Germline CDR1 and CDR2: GTSNPN and SVGIG (reference sequence). CDR3 sequence reads: CAWSSPWTGLNQPQHF. The CDR3 nucleotides read TGTGCCTGGAGTAGCCCCTGGACAGGGCTCAATCAGCCCCAGCATTTT.

The chain couples TRBV23-1 to TRBJ2-1; D remains ambiguous. TRBV23-1 is an ORF, with its function uncertain. Trimming removed 5 bases from V and 8 bases from J, with 13 bases in between. The CDR3 sequence is 13 residues long. The CDR3 DNA sequence: TGCGCCAGCAGTTTAGGGCCCGGGCATGAGCAGTTCTTC. Protein: CASSLGPGHEQFF.

This clone was observed a single time. The chain combines TRBV27 with TRBJ2-2; 9 bases are a match to TRBD1. J gave up 6 bases and V 6 bases, and 14 bases lay outside the gene matches. Germline V gene data show CDR1 as MNHEY and CDR2 as SMNVEV (reference sequence). This CDR3 has 17 residues. CDR3 sequence reads: CASRRVAGTGNAGELFF. The CDR3 DNA reads TGTGCCAGCAGACGAGTGGCCGGGACAGGGAATGCCGGGGAGCTGTTTTTT.

Ten or more counts support this clone. V usage is TRBV27 and J usage is TRBJ1-4, with D uncertain. CDR1 and CDR2 from the germline V gene are MNHEY and SMNVEV (reference sequence). The CDR3 has 12 amino acids. Trimming left V 6 bases short and J 8 bases short, with 10 bases between. The CDR3 reads CASSPGKEKLFF. The CDR3 DNA reads TGTGCCAGCAGCCCCGGAAAGGAAAAACTGTTTTTT.

The chain uses TRBV7-3 and TRBJ2-3; 8 bases agree with TRBD1. The CDR3 length is 18 residues. The V segment lost 5 bases and the J segment 1 base; nucleotides outside the gene matches: 14. Germline V gene data show CDR1 as SGHTA and CDR2 as FQGTGA. The CDR3 region is CASSPARTGRGGTDTQYF. CDR3 DNA sequence: TGTGCCAGCAGCCCGGCGAGGACAGGGAGAGGGGGCACAGATACGCAGTATTTT.

This chain uses TRBV28 with TRBJ1-6; D unresolved. This CDR3 is built from 14 residues. Per germline, CDR1 MDHEN and CDR2 SYDVKM. Trimming left V 4 bases short and J 6 bases short, with 10 bases between. The CDR3 loop reads CASSSPEANSPLHF. The CDR3 DNA reads as TGTGCCAGCAGTTCCCCAGAGGCTAATTCACCCCTCCACTTT.

CDR3 region: CSVDHSARGTQYF. The CDR3 coding sequence is TGCAGCGTTGATCACTCGGCCAGAGGGACCCAGTACTTC. This rearrangement joins TRBV29-1 to TRBJ2-5; the D is unclear. Germline CDR1 SQVTM, CDR2 ANQGSEA. The CDR3 sequence is 13 residues long. V lost 3 bases, J lost 7 bases, and 15 bases lay in between.

This clone has more than one count but fewer than ten. The CDR3 sequence is CASSGLGSGLTEAFF. As DNA, the CDR3 is TGTGCCAGCAGCGGGCTCGGGTCGGGGCTGACTGAAGCTTTCTTT. The chain recombines TRBV7-2 with TRBJ1-1, with TRBD1 as a possible D gene (5 bases). CDR1 SGHTA and CDR2 FQGNSA come from the germline V gene. This CDR3 contains 15 residues. V lost 5 bases and J lost 5, with 18 bases in between.

This clone was counted only a few times. The chain couples TRBV6-1 to TRBJ2-5; TRBD1 aligns across 9 bases. The J segment lost 4 bases and the V segment lost 0 bases, leaving 6 bases of the junction unmatched. Germline-derived CDR1 and CDR2 are MNHNS and SASEGT. This CDR3 is 16 amino acids long. CDR3 sequence (DNA): TGTGCCAGCAGTGAAGCTAACAGGGGGCTCCGAGAGACCCAGTACTTC. It specifies CASSEANRGLRETQYF.

This clone was seen just once. The rearrangement joins TRBV7-9 to TRBJ1-5; D is unresolved. Looked up from germline, CDR1 is SEHNR and CDR2 is FQNEAQ (reference sequence). The V gene lost 5 bases and the J gene lost 9 bases, with 11 bases spanning the gap. The CDR3 totals 12 residues. The CDR3, as DNA: TGTGCCAGCAGCCCTCAAGGAGGGCCCCAGCATTTT. Residues: CASSPQGGPQHF.

This sequence joins TRBV29-1 and TRBJ1-2, with 8 bases lining up with TRBD1. Looked up from germline, CDR1 is SQVTM and CDR2 is ANQGSEA. The J segment lost 7 bases and the V segment lost 3 bases, leaving 7 bases of the junction unmatched. The CDR3 runs 13 residues. DNA of the CDR3: TGCAGCGTTGATACAGGGGGACGGAGTGGCTACACCTTC. It codes for CSVDTGGRSGYTF.

The rearrangement links TRBV30 to TRBJ2-3; either TRBD1 or TRBD2 may fit D (6 bases each). The CDR3 totals 13 residues. The germline CDR1 and CDR2 sequences are GTSNPN and SVGIG (reference sequence). Trimming took 2 bases from V and 2 from J, leaving 8 bases between them. The CDR3 coding sequence is TGTGCCTGGAGTCGGGGGCACACAGATACGCAGTATTTT. Encoded protein: CAWSRGHTDTQYF.